One and the same sample provided the 25 T cell receptor beta chains below, sequenced in a study of Graves' ophthalmopathy and Graves' hyperthyroidism. Amplified TCR beta CDR3 regions were obtained using RNA transcripts as template. Investigators did first-round RT-PCR with HTBI primers, then second-round multiplex PCR. Using its own MiXCR run on the multiplex PCR reads, TCRdb lists one record per CDR3 protein. This table has 450,000 or so distinct CDR3 sequences, about 15% appearing once. Input material: blood. The receptors originated from a woman in her 30s with Graves' ophthalmopathy.

This clonotype has a count of ten or more. V usage is TRBV12-3 or TRBV12-4 and J usage is TRBJ1-2; D is ambiguous. V was clipped by 2 bases and J by 4 bases, with 5 bases between them. The CDR3 consists of 12 residues. The CDR3 spells CASSLQTYGYTF. The CDR3 DNA is TGTGCCAGCAGTTTACAGACCTATGGCTACACCTTC.

This clonotype was detected many times. The rearrangement uses TRBV19 and TRBJ1-1, with D uncertain. V was shortened by 3 bases and J by 1 base, with 12 bases between the two germline ends. CDR3 length: 15 residues. Germline CDR1 is LNHDA and CDR2 is SQIVND (reference sequence). The CDR3 bases are TGTGCCAGTAGTATCGGCCAAATAGAGAACACTGAAGCTTTCTTT. Its translation: CASSIGQIENTEAFF. Based on the CDR3 plus reference TRBV19 and TRBJ1-1, the full variable domain is DGGITQSPKYLFRKEGQNVTLSCEQNLNHDAMYWYRQDPGQGLRLIYYSQIVNDFQKGDIAEGYSVSREKKESFPLTVTSAQKNPTAFYLCASSIGQIENTEAFFGQGTRLTVV.

This clonotype was seen repeatedly, ten times or more. V is TRBV12-3 or TRBV12-4 and J is TRBJ2-7, with unresolved D. Trimming cost V 3 bases and J 2 bases, with 8 bases left between them. This CDR3 contains 13 residues. CDR3 bases: TGTGCCAGCAGTTTTGGGATTCCCTACGAGCAGTACTTC. This encodes CASSFGIPYEQYF.

In this sample, this clonotype turned up many times. This chain uses TRBV6-5 with TRBJ1-1; D is uncertain. The germline gives CDR1 MNHEY, CDR2 SVGAGI. CDR3 size: 12 residues. V was shortened by 2 bases and J by 1 base, with 2 bases between the two germline ends. DNA of the CDR3: TGTGCCAGCAGTTACAGGAACACTGAAGCTTTCTTT. It translates to CASSYRNTEAFF.

The table lists this clonotype with a few counts. The gene calls are TRBV28 and TRBJ1-3, with D tentatively TRBD1 (5 bases). This CDR3 region has 15 residues. V lost 6 bases to trimming and J lost 4 bases, with 16 bases between them. Looked up from germline, CDR1 is MDHEN and CDR2 is SYDVKM. For the CDR3, the DNA is TGTGCCAGCAGCCGCGACCGAACAGGAGGAAACACCATATATTTT. Encoded protein: CASSRDRTGGNTIYF.

Many counts were recorded for this clonotype. J is TRBJ1-5 and V is TRBV19; the D gene is possibly TRBD1 (6 bases). V was trimmed by 4 bases and J by 5 bases, leaving 9 bases between them. Per germline, CDR1 LNHDA and CDR2 SQIVND (reference sequence). The CDR3 has 13 residues. CDR3 region: CASSRDKHQPQHF. The CDR3 nucleotides are TGTGCCAGTAGTAGGGACAAACATCAGCCCCAGCATTTT. Based on the CDR3 plus reference TRBV19 and TRBJ1-5, the full variable domain is DGGITQSPKYLFRKEGQNVTLSCEQNLNHDAMYWYRQDPGQGLRLIYYSQIVNDFQKGDIAEGYSVSREKKESFPLTVTSAQKNPTAFYLCASSRDKHQPQHFGDGTRLSIL.

The V call is TRBV9, the J call TRBJ2-7, with D maybe TRBD1 (7 bases). Germline CDR1 and CDR2: SGDLS and YYNGEE. Trimming left V 1 base short and J 5 bases short, with 19 bases between. CDR3 length: 16 residues. The CDR3 region has the DNA TGTGCCAGCAGCGTATCGGGCGGGACAGTCCTCGACGAGCAGTACTTC. It is translated as CASSVSGGTVLDEQYF.

This clonotype was found many times. This chain joins TRBV19 and TRBJ2-5; 14 nucleotides line up with TRBD2. With V trimmed by 4 bases and J by 0 bases, 7 bases remained unmatched. The CDR3 has 18 residues. Germline CDR1 is LNHDA and CDR2 is SQIVND (reference sequence). The CDR3 region has the DNA TGTGCCAGTAGTAGGGGGACTAGCGGGAGACGCTACCAAGAGACCCAGTACTTC. Translated: CASSRGTSGRRYQETQYF.

This clonotype was observed at least ten times. V gene TRBV7-3 combines with J gene TRBJ1-3, with unresolved D. The CDR3 has 13 amino acids. Trimming took 2 bases from V and 6 from J, leaving 8 bases between them. The germline CDR1 and CDR2 sequences are SGHTA and FQGTGA. The CDR3 sequence: CASSLPGPNTIYF. The CDR3 DNA reads as TGTGCCAGCAGCTTACCTGGACCAAACACCATATATTTT.

The rearrangement joins TRBV7-3 to TRBJ2-2; TRBD1 matches 10 bases. The CDR3 spans 17 residues. Losses at the gene ends were 7 bases for V and 4 bases for J; bases not matched to a gene: 12. Germline-derived CDR1 and CDR2 are SGHTA and FQGTGA. CDR3 in DNA: TGTGCCAGCACGATACCCCGGGACAGGGGAGGCACCGGGGAGCTGTTTTTT. This codes for CASTIPRDRGGTGELFF.

This clonotype was counted many times. This sequence joins TRBV28 and TRBJ1-5; 7 positions match TRBD1. The germline CDR1 and CDR2 sequences are MDHEN and SYDVKM. CDR3 length equals 13 residues. After removal of 5 bases from V and 7 bases from J, the junction contained 5 bases not matched to a gene. CDR3 protein: CASSTGAEQPQHF. CDR3 nucleotide sequence: TGTGCCAGCAGTACAGGGGCGGAACAGCCCCAGCATTTT.

V usage is TRBV6-1 and J usage is TRBJ1-6; 10 positions match TRBD1. The CDR3 is 15 residues long. In germline, CDR1 is MNHNS, CDR2 SASEGT. V lost 1 base and J lost 12; bases outside the gene matches: 6. The chain's CDR3 is CASSEGTGGAGPLHF. The CDR3 coding sequence is TGTGCCAGCAGTGAAGGGACAGGGGGGGCTGGACCCCTCCACTTT.

There are many counts of this clonotype. DNA of the CDR3: TGTGCCACCAGCAGAGCCGTGGGAAACACTGAAGCTTTCTTT. Protein sequence: CATSRAVGNTEAFF. V and J are TRBV15 and TRBJ1-1; D is unclear. V lost 1 base to trimming and J lost 2 bases, with 8 bases between them. Germline CDR1 is LNHNV and CDR2 is YYDKDF (reference sequence). CDR3 length: 14 residues.

This clonotype has a count of ten or more. CDR3 in DNA: TGTGCCAGCAGCTTAGACGGACAGGGGGGAGCTTTCTTT. Residues: CASSLDGQGGAFF. The chain employs TRBV11-2 and TRBJ1-1, with TRBD1 matching over 10 bases. The CDR3 totals 13 residues. Germline CDR1 and CDR2: SGHAT and FQNNGV. V dropped 0 bases and J dropped 10; count of bases not matched to a gene: 2.

This clonotype appeared many times. The V call is TRBV19, the J call TRBJ2-7; no definite D call. Trimming stripped 3 bases from V and 6 bases from J, with 9 bases between. Germline V CDR1 and CDR2: LNHDA, SQIVND (reference sequence). The CDR3 extends over 12 amino acids. CDR3 sequence reads: CASSIGGSEQYF. The CDR3 region has the DNA TGTGCCAGTAGTATCGGCGGCAGCGAGCAGTACTTC.

The table lists this clonotype with many counts. J is TRBJ1-2 and V is TRBV4-1, with 8 bases aligning to TRBD1. With 4 bases clipped from V and 5 bases from J, the junction kept 12 bases outside the gene matches. This CDR3 contains 16 residues. The germline CDR1 and CDR2 sequences are MGHRA and YSYEKL. The CDR3 region is CASSPFGQGRRYGYTF. DNA of the CDR3: TGCGCCAGCAGCCCCTTCGGACAGGGCAGGAGGTATGGCTACACCTTC.

In this sample, this clonotype turned up many times. The CDR3 DNA reads TGCGCCAGCAGCCAGACAACGGTTAAGGAAGCTTTCTTT. It encodes CASSQTTVKEAFF. The V call is TRBV4-1, the J call TRBJ1-1; D is undetermined. V dropped 3 bases and J dropped 8 bases, with 13 bases sitting between them. In germline, CDR1 is MGHRA, CDR2 YSYEKL. This CDR3 comprises 13 residues.

This clonotype was recorded many times. As DNA, the CDR3 is TGCAGTGCTGACCGGGACAGGGGGTACGAGCAGTACTTC. The encoded protein is CSADRDRGYEQYF. The genes are TRBV20-1 and TRBJ2-7; TRBD1 matches at 11 bases. The CDR3 is 13 amino acids. Germline-derived CDR1 and CDR2 are DFQATT and SNEGSKA (reference sequence). V shed 5 bases and J 4 bases; nucleotides not matched to a gene: 4.

Many counts were recorded for this clonotype. The chain links TRBV19 to TRBJ1-1, with 9 bases identical to TRBD1. Trimming removed 5 bases from V and 3 bases from J; junction bases left unmatched: 10. Germline loops: CDR1 LNHDA, CDR2 SQIVND (reference sequence). The CDR3 is 16 residues long. The CDR3 loop is CASSGGTGWLDTEAFF. The DNA of the CDR3 is TGTGCCAGTAGTGGGGGGACAGGGTGGTTGGACACTGAAGCTTTCTTT.

Ten or more counts support this clonotype. This chain connects TRBV6-1 to TRBJ1-5, with TRBD1 matching over 9 bases. Per the germline V gene, CDR1 is MNHNS and CDR2 is SASEGT. There are 15 residues in the CDR3. Unmatched junction bases numbered 7, after V lost 7 bases and J lost 3 bases. CDR3 residues: CASNSGQGNNQPQHF. CDR3 in DNA: TGTGCCAGCAACTCCGGACAGGGGAACAATCAGCCCCAGCATTTT.

The gene calls are TRBV2 and TRBJ2-5, with 9 bases lining up with TRBD2. The CDR3 covers 15 residues. Germline CDR1 reads SNHLY; CDR2 reads FYNNEI. V dropped 4 bases and J dropped 3; count of bases not matched to a gene: 6. The CDR3: CASSVAGLAEETQYF. The CDR3 nucleotides are TGTGCCAGCAGTGTGGCGGGACTAGCCGAAGAGACCCAGTACTTC.

This clonotype has at least ten counts. The chain links TRBV28 to TRBJ2-2; possible D gene TRBD1, 5 bases. Germline V CDR1 and CDR2: MDHEN, SYDVKM. CDR3 length equals 15 residues. V lost 4 bases and J 3 bases, leaving 12 bases between the germline ends. The CDR3 protein is CASSSLDRDTGELFF. For the CDR3, the DNA is TGTGCCAGCAGTTCCCTCGACAGAGACACCGGGGAGCTGTTTTTT.

This clonotype was seen at least ten times. This chain uses TRBV12-3 or TRBV12-4 with TRBJ2-2; a weak D match, TRBD2 (5 bases). The CDR3 totals 15 residues. V shed 1 base and J shed 6 bases, with 12 bases lying between them. This CDR3 reads CASSLELVEAGELFF. DNA for the CDR3: TGTGCCAGCAGTTTAGAACTAGTCGAAGCCGGGGAGCTGTTTTTT.

This clonotype has a count of ten or more. V and J are TRBV12-3 or TRBV12-4 and TRBJ1-1; unclear D gene. CDR3 length equals 13 residues. V was cut by 6 bases and J by 4 bases, with 12 bases left in between. CDR3 nucleotides: TGTGCCAGCAGCCCTGGGCCAGTCACTGAAGCTTTCTTT. As protein: CASSPGPVTEAFF.

In its sample, this clonotype was seen a few times. This chain links TRBV30 with TRBJ2-1, with D unclear. V was clipped by 2 bases and J by 3 bases, with 5 bases between them. Germline assignment: CDR1 GTSNPN and CDR2 SVGIG (reference sequence). This CDR3 is 12 amino acids long. This chain's CDR3 is CAWSPSYNEQFF. The CDR3 nucleotides read TGTGCCTGGAGTCCCAGCTACAATGAGCAGTTCTTC.